The T cell receptor (beta chain) described here comes from a study of identical twins. This clonotype was seen repeatedly, ten times or more. Its antigen remains unidentified. Study results and limitations: High-abundance cord blood beta clonotypes had fewer insertions; memory repertoires showed none. Monozygotic twin pairs showed more out-of-frame TCR alpha sharing than models estimated.

After template switching added a universal primer site, the resulting cDNA carried unique molecular identifiers. TCRdb reprocessed the 5' RACE reads with MiXCR, giving one entry per CDR3 protein. The sample carries approximately 550,000 distinct CDR3 sequences, more than 20% recorded once. Per germline, CDR1 SGHRS and CDR2 YFSETQ. This CDR3 contains 18 residues. With 4 bases clipped from V and 0 bases from J, the junction kept 7 bases outside the gene matches. The same sample was also studied in work on yellow fever vaccine responses in identical twins.

Sequenced: CD4+ T cells sorted from blood. The V and J genes are TRBV5-1 and TRBJ2-1, with 13 bases lining up with TRBD2. The clonotype was recovered from a woman between 18 and 29 years old in good health. CDR3 residues: CASSRTSGGQSSYNEQFF. The CDR3 DNA reads as TGCGCCAGCAGCCGGACTAGCGGGGGCCAAAGCTCCTACAATGAGCAGTTCTTC.